Included here is one TCR beta chain sequence, with context. With V trimmed by 3 bases and J by 1 base, 9 bases remained unmatched. This CDR3 has 16 residues. Germline CDR1 is SEHNR and CDR2 is FQNEAQ (reference sequence). This sample was taken from a study of blood T cell repertoires in COVID-19. About the study: Researchers got acute and convalescent COVID-19 samples from the United States, Italy and Spain.

In the original processing: By means of reference gene primer amplification, nucleated cell counts were estimated. TCRdb's copy holds only in-frame clones and misses some; the assay was immunoSEQ multiplex PCR. The V and J calls and the clone size are those of that table, but D and trimming were determined from the DNA. The table lists 120,000 or so clones, about four fifths of them singletons. V is TRBV7-9 and J is TRBJ2-7; TRBD2 matches 7 bases. Sequencing was carried out using peripheral blood. The receptor was isolated from a man aged 60 to 75 with acute or convalescent COVID-19. This chain's CDR3 is CASSLVGRERSYEQYF. The CDR3 nucleotides read TGTGCCAGCAGCTTGGTTGGGCGGGAGCGTTCCTACGAGCAGTACTTC. Drawing the rest from reference TRBV7-9 and TRBJ2-7, the complete variable domain is DTGVSQNPRHKITKRGQNVTFRCDPISEHNRLYWYRQTLGQGPEFLTYFQNEAQLEKSRLLSDRFSAERPKGSFSTLEIQRTEQGDSAMYLCASSLVGRERSYEQYFGPGTRLTVT.